This record covers a single TCR beta chain. This sample was included in a study of shared clonotypes between healthy human individuals. CD8 cells classed as naive were CD45RO-negative and positively selected for CCR7, excluding terminally differentiated effector memory CD45RA+ cells. Repertoires were generated with immunoSEQ multiplex PCR, while TCRdb's copy carries only in-frame clones and drops some. The table has hundreds of thousands of clones, 90% to 95% seen once. V lost 0 bases, J lost 1 base, and 9 bases lay in between. The CDR3 length is 15 residues. Germline values: CDR1 MRHNA, CDR2 SNTAGT. The specimen was naive CD8+ T cells sorted from blood. The TCR was taken from a man under 40 in good health. The chain uses TRBV6-4 and TRBJ2-5; D is uncertain. The CDR3 bases are TGTGCCAGCAGTGACTCCCCAGCGCCCCAAGAGACCCAGTACTTC. Translating gives CASSDSPAPQETQYF.